These 6 T cell receptor beta chains came from one sample sequenced in a study of blood T cells in healthy people across ages. The second PCR ran roughly 6 to 12 cycles with a sample-barcoded 5' primer and J-beta primers. A single record per CDR3 protein comes from TCRdb applying MiXCR to the 5' RACE reads. This table has 1,500,000 or so distinct CDR3 sequences, 40% to 45% appearing once. The sequenced sample was blood. The receptor source for this set is a woman between 18 and 29 years old in good health.

This sequence joins TRBV12-3 or TRBV12-4 and TRBJ2-1; D is undetermined. V was shortened by 2 bases and J by 7 bases, with 9 bases between the two germline ends. This CDR3 contains 13 residues. CDR3 coding DNA: TGTGCCAGCAGTTTAAGACTTATGAATGAGCAGTTCTTC. Its protein product is CASSLRLMNEQFF.

There are a few counts of this clonotype. The chain couples TRBV29-1 to TRBJ2-7; 9 bases match TRBD1. The CDR3 has 14 residues. Germline V gene lookup returns CDR1 SQVTM and CDR2 ANQGSEA. J lost 6 bases, V lost 4 bases, and 10 bases had no gene match. CDR3 protein: CSVADRGGSFEQYF. Written as DNA, the CDR3 is TGCAGCGTTGCGGACAGGGGAGGATCTTTCGAGCAGTACTTC.

The rearrangement joins TRBV7-6 to TRBJ2-3, with no clear D. CDR1 is SGHVS, CDR2 FNYEAQ, per germline. The V end was cut by 8 bases, the J end by 0 bases, with 9 bases between. The CDR3 is 13 amino acids. Here the CDR3 reads CASCTTSTDTQYF. For the CDR3, the DNA is TGTGCCAGCTGTACGACTAGCACAGATACGCAGTATTTT.

The chain employs TRBV10-3 and TRBJ1-5; the D gene is possibly TRBD1 (5 bases). The CDR3 sequence is 18 residues long. Trimming removed 7 bases at V and 0 bases at J, with 22 bases between. Germline V gene sequence: CDR1 ENHRY, CDR2 SYGVKD. CDR3 residues: CAITKLAELGDSNQPQHF. CDR3 DNA sequence: TGTGCCATCACCAAATTGGCCGAGTTGGGGGATAGCAATCAGCCCCAGCATTTT.

The chain is built from TRBV2 and TRBJ2-4, with TRBD2 identical over 7 bases. Near its end, the DNA agrees better with TRBJ2-7, so the J call may be wrong. This CDR3 spans 15 amino acids. CDR1 is SNHLY, CDR2 FYNNEI, per germline. This CDR3 reads CASSEETSFSYEQYF. CDR3 coding DNA: TGTGCCAGCAGTGAAGAGACTAGCTTCTCCTACGAGCAGTACTTC.

The chain uses TRBV29-1 and TRBJ1-2; no firm D call. The germline CDR1 and CDR2 sequences are SQVTM and ANQGSEA. The CDR3 length is 13 residues. V was cut by 5 bases and J by 0 bases, with 10 bases left in between. The CDR3 DNA follows: TGCAGCGTTCGCGACTTTGCTAACTATGGCTACACCTTC. Its protein is CSVRDFANYGYTF.